These T cell receptor beta chains were read from a single sample in a study of T cells in Graves' hyperthyroidism and ophthalmopathy. In TCRdb, the multiplex PCR reads were re-called with MiXCR into one record per CDR3 protein. The table lists around 300,000 distinct CDR3 sequences, 20% to 25% of them singletons. The sample comprised blood. Receptor source: a man aged 25-40 years with Graves' ophthalmopathy. CDR3s include the opening cysteine and the closing phenylalanine or tryptophan. A D gene is named only where the DNA matches it firmly. Some rows mark clone size as missing; the rest say once, few, many or name a class of expanded clone.

TRBJ2-3 | NA | TRBV28 | NA | CASSLVGPSTDTQYF | TGTGCCAGCAGTTTAGTGGGCCCGAGCACAGATACGCAGTATTTT
TRBJ1-2 | NA | TRBV6-1 | NA | CASSKSSGTRIYTF | TGTGCCAGCAGTAAATCTTCCGGGACACGGATCTACACCTTC
TRBJ2-1 | NA | TRBV28 | few | CASSSLGSYNEQFF | TGTGCCAGCAGTTCCTTAGGATCCTACAATGAGCAGTTCTTC
TRBJ2-7 | NA | TRBV20-1 | NA | CSARVEDGYYEQYF | TGCAGTGCTAGAGTGGAGGACGGTTACTACGAGCAGTACTTC
TRBJ2-5 | NA | TRBV11-2 | many | CASSLGQGETQYF | TGTGCCAGCAGCTTAGGGCAGGGGGAGACCCAGTACTTC
TRBJ1-5 | NA | TRBV28 | few | CASQRGLGDWNQPQHF | TGTGCCAGCCAAAGGGGTCTCGGGGATTGGAATCAGCCCCAGCATTTT
TRBJ2-1 | NA | TRBV10-2 | NA | CASSDRLVVFSEQFF | TGCGCCAGCAGTGATCGACTAGTAGTGTTCAGTGAGCAGTTCTTC
TRBJ2-3 | TRBD2 | TRBV2 | many | CASSEPALVGWTSGSGTDTQYF | TGTGCCAGCAGTGAGCCGGCCTTAGTCGGGTGGACTAGCGGGAGTGGCACAGATACGCAGTATTTT
TRBJ2-7 | NA | TRBV28 | few | CASSFRTVYEQYF | TGTGCCAGCAGTTTCAGGACAGTATACGAGCAGTACTTC
TRBJ2-5 | TRBD2 | TRBV30 | once | CAWSPGASGFETQYF | TGTGCCTGGAGCCCGGGGGCTAGCGGGTTCGAGACCCAGTACTTC
TRBJ2-2 | NA | TRBV5-1 | many | CASSYSLANTGELFF | TGCGCCAGCAGCTACAGCCTCGCGAACACCGGGGAGCTGTTTTTT
TRBJ1-5 | TRBD1 | TRBV20-1 | few | CSAREVSVEQGGNQPQHF | TGCAGTGCTAGAGAGGTCTCGGTTGAACAGGGGGGCAATCAGCCCCAGCATTTT
TRBJ2-1 | NA | TRBV9 | few | CASSVEFPYNEQFF | TGTGCCAGCAGCGTAGAATTTCCCTACAATGAGCAGTTCTTC
TRBJ1-2 | NA | TRBV28 | many | CASSSLTRYSF | TGTGCCAGCAGTTCCCTGACCCGCTATAGCTTC
TRBJ1-2 | NA | TRBV28 | many | CASSLWTFYTF | TGTGCCAGCAGTTTATGGACCTTCTACACCTTC
TRBJ1-1 | NA | TRBV19 | few | CASSQGKWNTEAFF | TGTGCCAGTTCCCAGGGTAAATGGAACACTGAAGCTTTCTTT
TRBJ2-4 | NA | TRBV28 | few | CASSYQLAKNIQYF | TGTGCCAGCAGTTATCAGCTAGCCAAAAACATTCAGTACTTC
TRBJ1-2 | NA | TRBV4-1 | NA | CASSQESGTHSDTF | TGCGCCAGCAGCCAAGAATCCGGGACCCACTCCGACACCTTC